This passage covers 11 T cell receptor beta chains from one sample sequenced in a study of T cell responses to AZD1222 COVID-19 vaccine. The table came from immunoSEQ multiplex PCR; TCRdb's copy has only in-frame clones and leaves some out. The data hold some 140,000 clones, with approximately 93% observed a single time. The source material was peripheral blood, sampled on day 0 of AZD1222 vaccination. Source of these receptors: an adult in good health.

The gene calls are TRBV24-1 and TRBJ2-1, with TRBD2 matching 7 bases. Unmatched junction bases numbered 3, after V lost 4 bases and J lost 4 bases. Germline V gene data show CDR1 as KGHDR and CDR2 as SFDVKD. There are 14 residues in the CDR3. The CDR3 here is CATSEGGRYNEQFF. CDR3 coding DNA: TGTGCCACCAGTGAGGGGGGGAGGTACAATGAGCAGTTCTTC.

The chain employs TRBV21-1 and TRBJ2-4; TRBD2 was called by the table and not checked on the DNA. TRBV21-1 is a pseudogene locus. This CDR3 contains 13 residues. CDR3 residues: CASRTGILGIQYF. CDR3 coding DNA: TGTGCCAGCAGGACCGGGATCCTGGGCATTCAGTACTTC.

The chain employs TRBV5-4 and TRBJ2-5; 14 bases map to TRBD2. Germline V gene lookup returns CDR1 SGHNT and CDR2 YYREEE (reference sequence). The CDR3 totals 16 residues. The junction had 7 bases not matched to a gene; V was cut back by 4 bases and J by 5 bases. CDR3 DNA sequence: TGTGCCAGCAGCAGGGGACTAGCGGGGGCGGAGGAGACCCAGTACTTC. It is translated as CASSRGLAGAEETQYF.

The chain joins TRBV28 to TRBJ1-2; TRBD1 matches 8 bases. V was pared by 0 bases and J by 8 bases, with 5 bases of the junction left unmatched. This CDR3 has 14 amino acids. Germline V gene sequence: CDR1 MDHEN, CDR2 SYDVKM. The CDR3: CASSLWDRAGGYTF. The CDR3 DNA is TGTGCCAGCAGTTTATGGGACAGGGCTGGGGGCTACACCTTC.

The chain's CDR3 is CASSGRTGLVSGEAFF. As DNA, the CDR3 is TGTGCCAGTAGTGGCAGGACAGGGTTGGTTTCGGGAGAAGCTTTCTTT. V is TRBV19 and J is TRBJ1-1; 8 positions agree with TRBD1. Germline V lookup: CDR1 LNHDA, CDR2 SQIVND (reference sequence). CDR3 length equals 16 residues. V gave up 5 bases and J gave up 8 bases; unmatched junction bases: 16.

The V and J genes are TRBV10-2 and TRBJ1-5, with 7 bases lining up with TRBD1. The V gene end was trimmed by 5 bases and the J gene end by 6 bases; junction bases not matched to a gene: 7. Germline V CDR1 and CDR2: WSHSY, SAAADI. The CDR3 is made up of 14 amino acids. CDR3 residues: CASSNRGLSQPQHF. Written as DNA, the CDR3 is TGCGCCAGCAGTAACAGGGGTCTCAGTCAGCCCCAGCATTTT.

The CDR3 is CASSQERNTEAFF. The CDR3 region has the DNA TGTGCCAGCAGCCAAGAACGGAACACTGAAGCTTTCTTT. The rearrangement joins TRBV14 to TRBJ1-1, with D uncertain. The V gene lost 0 bases and the J gene lost 1 base, with 3 bases spanning the gap. The germline CDR1 and CDR2 sequences are SGHDN and FVKESK. The CDR3 contains 13 residues.

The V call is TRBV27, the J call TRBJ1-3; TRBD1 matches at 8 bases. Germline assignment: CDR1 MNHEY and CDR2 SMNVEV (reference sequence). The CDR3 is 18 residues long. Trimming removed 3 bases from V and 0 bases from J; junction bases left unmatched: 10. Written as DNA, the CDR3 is TGTGCCAGCAGTTTTCTTTCCGGGACAGGACTCTCTGGAAACACCATATATTTT. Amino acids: CASSFLSGTGLSGNTIYF.

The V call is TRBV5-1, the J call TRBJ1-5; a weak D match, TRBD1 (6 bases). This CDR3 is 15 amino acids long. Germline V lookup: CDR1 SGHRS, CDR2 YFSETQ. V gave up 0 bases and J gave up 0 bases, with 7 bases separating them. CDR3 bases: TGCGCCAGCAGCTTGGCAGGGGATAGCAATCAGCCCCAGCATTTT. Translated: CASSLAGDSNQPQHF.

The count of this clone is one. CDR3 nucleotide sequence: TGCGCCAGCAGCGAGGGGGGAGAGACCCAGTACTTC. Protein product: CASSEGGETQYF. This chain joins TRBV5-1 and TRBJ2-5; D could derive from TRBD1 or TRBD2 (6 bases each). The CDR3 consists of 12 residues. V lost 4 bases to trimming and J lost 4 bases, with 8 bases between them. Germline CDR1 and CDR2: SGHRS and YFSETQ.

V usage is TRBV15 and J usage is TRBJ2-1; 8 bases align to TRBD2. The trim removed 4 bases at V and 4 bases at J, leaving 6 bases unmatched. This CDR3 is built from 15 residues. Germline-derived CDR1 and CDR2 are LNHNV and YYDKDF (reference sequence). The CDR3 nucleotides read TGTGCCACCAGCAACGTGGCGGGAGGTTACAATGAGCAGTTCTTC. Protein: CATSNVAGGYNEQFF. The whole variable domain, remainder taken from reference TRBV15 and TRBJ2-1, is DAMVIQNPRYQVTQFGKPVTLSCSQTLNHNVMYWYQQKSSQAPKLLFHYYDKDFNNEADTPDNFQSRRPNTSFCFLDIRSPGLGDTAMYLCATSNVAGGYNEQFFGPGTRLTVL.